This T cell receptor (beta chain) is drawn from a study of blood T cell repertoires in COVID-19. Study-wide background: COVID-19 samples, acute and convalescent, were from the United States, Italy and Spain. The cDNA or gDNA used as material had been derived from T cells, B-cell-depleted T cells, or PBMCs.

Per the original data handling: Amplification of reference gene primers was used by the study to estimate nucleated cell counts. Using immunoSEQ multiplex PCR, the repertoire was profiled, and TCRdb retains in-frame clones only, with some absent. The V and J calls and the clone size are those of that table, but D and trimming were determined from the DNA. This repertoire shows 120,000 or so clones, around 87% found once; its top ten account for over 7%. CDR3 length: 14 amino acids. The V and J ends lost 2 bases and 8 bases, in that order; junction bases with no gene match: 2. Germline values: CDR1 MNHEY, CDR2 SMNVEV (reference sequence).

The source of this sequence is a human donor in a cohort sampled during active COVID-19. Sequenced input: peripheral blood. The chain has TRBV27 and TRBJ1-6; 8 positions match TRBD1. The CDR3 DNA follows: TGTGCCAGCAGTTTAGACAGGGGCTATTCACCCCTCCACTTT. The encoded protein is CASSLDRGYSPLHF.